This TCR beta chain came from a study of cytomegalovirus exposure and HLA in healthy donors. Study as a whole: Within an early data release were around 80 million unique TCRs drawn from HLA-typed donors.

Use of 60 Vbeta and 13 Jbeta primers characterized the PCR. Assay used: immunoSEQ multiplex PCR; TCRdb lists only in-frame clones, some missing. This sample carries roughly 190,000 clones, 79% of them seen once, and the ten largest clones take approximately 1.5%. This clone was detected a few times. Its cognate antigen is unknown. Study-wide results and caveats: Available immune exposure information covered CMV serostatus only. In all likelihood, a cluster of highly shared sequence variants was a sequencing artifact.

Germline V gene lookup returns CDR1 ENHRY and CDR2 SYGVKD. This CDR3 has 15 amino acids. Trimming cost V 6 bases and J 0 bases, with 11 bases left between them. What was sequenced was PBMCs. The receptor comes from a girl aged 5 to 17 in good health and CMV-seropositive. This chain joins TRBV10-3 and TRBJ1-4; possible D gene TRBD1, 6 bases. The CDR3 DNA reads TGTGCCATCAGCGCAGGGGCCGCAACTAATGAAAAACTGTTTTTT. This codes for CAISAGAATNEKLFF.